These 15 T cell receptor beta chains were sequenced from one sample in a study of T cells in Graves' hyperthyroidism and ophthalmopathy. Researchers amplified the TCR beta CDR3 regions from RNA transcripts. The HTBI primer set drove a first-round RT-PCR of the TCR CDR3. MiXCR, applied by TCRdb to the multiplex PCR reads, yields one record per CDR3 protein. The sample consists of over 350,000 distinct CDR3 sequences, about 18% of them appearing once. Sample: blood. These receptors were obtained from a young man with Graves' ophthalmopathy.

The V and J genes are TRBV20-1 and TRBJ2-1; TRBD2 matches 8 bases. The germline V gene has CDR1 DFQATT and CDR2 SNEGSKA (reference sequence). The CDR3 length is 14 residues. Trimming removed 8 bases from V and 9 bases from J; junction bases left unmatched: 15. CDR3 in amino acids: CSPLNGGAVGEQFF. The CDR3 nucleotides read TGCAGTCCCCTCAACGGGGGGGCGGTGGGTGAGCAGTTCTTC.

This clonotype was recorded many times. The chain combines TRBV11-2 with TRBJ2-7; no reliable D call. The CDR3 extends over 12 amino acids. Trimming pared 1 base from V and 5 bases from J, leaving 6 bases between. CDR1 is SGHAT and CDR2 is FQNNGV in the germline V gene. The chain's CDR3 is CASSLGAHEQYF. The CDR3 DNA follows: TGTGCCAGCAGCTTAGGGGCTCACGAGCAGTACTTC.

Only a few counts were recorded for this clonotype. The genes are TRBV10-2 and TRBJ1-2, with 7 bases fitting TRBD1. The CDR3 covers 14 residues. The germline V gene has CDR1 WSHSY and CDR2 SAAADI. J was trimmed by 6 bases and V by 6 bases; bases with no gene match: 10. CDR3 in DNA: TGCGCCAGCAGGACCCCAGGGGGGGCAGATGGCTACACCTTC. Amino acids: CASRTPGGADGYTF.

This clonotype showed up many times. The V and J genes are TRBV20-1 and TRBJ1-5; D ambiguous. The CDR3 length is 13 residues. Germline CDR1 and CDR2: DFQATT and SNEGSKA (reference sequence). Trimming removed 6 bases from V and 2 bases from J, with 11 bases in between. This chain's CDR3 is CSAPRSRNQPQHF. CDR3 bases: TGCAGTGCCCCCCGGTCGCGCAATCAGCCCCAGCATTTT.

This clonotype was counted ten times or more. V usage is TRBV18 and J usage is TRBJ1-1; D is perhaps TRBD1 (6 bases). The V gene lost 4 bases and the J gene lost 3 bases, with 6 bases spanning the gap. CDR1 KGHSH and CDR2 LQKENI come from the germline V gene. The CDR3 sequence is 12 residues long. In DNA form, the CDR3 reads TGTGCCAGCTCACGACAGGACACTGAAGCTTTCTTT. Translated, it gives CASSRQDTEAFF.

This clonotype was detected many times. The chain has TRBV20-1 and TRBJ2-5; 13 bases line up with TRBD2. The V gene end was trimmed by 5 bases and the J gene end by 10 bases; junction bases not matched to a gene: 7. The length of the CDR3 is 13 residues. Germline CDR1 reads DFQATT; CDR2 reads SNEGSKA (reference sequence). Written as DNA, the CDR3 is TGCAGTGCTCGCGGACTAGCGGGGGAGGACCAGTACTTC. Translated: CSARGLAGEDQYF.

This clonotype was seen repeatedly, ten times or more. This chain links TRBV7-3 with TRBJ1-1; 8 bases are a match to TRBD1. The length of the CDR3 is 18 residues. The germline gives CDR1 SGHTA, CDR2 FQGTGA. Trimming removed 5 bases from V and 2 bases from J; junction bases left unmatched: 16. CDR3 in amino acids: CASSPSWGRGRSNTEAFF. CDR3 coding DNA: TGTGCCAGCAGCCCGAGCTGGGGCAGGGGGCGAAGTAACACTGAAGCTTTCTTT.

This clonotype was seen repeatedly, ten times or more. The rearrangement links TRBV27 to TRBJ1-1; the D is unclear. Germline CDR1 reads MNHEY; CDR2 reads SMNVEV (reference sequence). V was shortened by 7 bases and J by 5 bases, with 11 bases between the two germline ends. The CDR3 runs to 12 residues. CDR3 sequence (DNA): TGTGCCAGCAAGGGATTAGAGACTGAAGCTTTCTTT. This codes for CASKGLETEAFF.

The CDR3 protein is CAWRSRGYTF. For the CDR3, the DNA is TGTGCCTGGAGATCTAGGGGCTACACCTTC. The V and J genes are TRBV30 and TRBJ1-2; D is uncertain. The V end was cut by 3 bases, the J end by 8 bases, with 7 bases between. The CDR3 runs 10 residues. Germline V gene sequence: CDR1 GTSNPN, CDR2 SVGIG (reference sequence).

This clonotype has a count of ten or more. The rearrangement joins TRBV5-1 to TRBJ2-5; 7 bases are shared with TRBD1. V shed 4 bases, J shed 2 bases, and the junction held 5 bases outside the gene matches. Looked up from germline, CDR1 is SGHRS and CDR2 is YFSETQ. The length of the CDR3 is 14 residues. Here the CDR3 reads CASSRTGQQETQYF. Written as DNA, the CDR3 is TGCGCCAGCAGCCGTACGGGACAGCAAGAGACCCAGTACTTC.

This clonotype was picked up a small number of times. J is TRBJ2-7 and V is TRBV15; TRBD1 matches at 10 bases. In germline, CDR1 is LNHNV, CDR2 YYDKDF (reference sequence). Germline trimming cut 3 bases from V and 4 bases from J; bases unmatched to any gene: 6. This CDR3 comprises 15 residues. The DNA of the CDR3 is TGTGCCACCAGCAGTCGACGGACAGGGGGATACGAGCAGTACTTC. This translates into CATSSRRTGGYEQYF.

This chain uses TRBV9 with TRBJ1-2; weak D call: TRBD1 (5 bases). The ends were cut back, 0 bases at V and 4 bases at J, with 13 bases in the middle. The germline V gene encodes CDR1 SGDLS and CDR2 YYNGEE. The CDR3 is made up of 15 amino acids. The CDR3, as DNA: TGTGCCAGCAGCGTAGGTCCAGGGCTTACCTATGGCTACACCTTC. Encoded protein: CASSVGPGLTYGYTF.

This clonotype was seen ten or more times. The chain has TRBV13 and TRBJ2-7; no firm D call. Per the germline V gene, CDR1 is PRHDT and CDR2 is FYEKMQ (reference sequence). Trimming cost V 5 bases and J 0 bases, with 8 bases left between them. The CDR3 is made up of 13 amino acids. CDR3 coding DNA: TGTGCCAGCAGCCCTGGTCTCTCCTACGAGCAGTACTTC. Translated: CASSPGLSYEQYF.

The rearrangement links TRBV11-2 to TRBJ1-1; 10 positions agree with TRBD1. The germline gives CDR1 SGHAT, CDR2 FQNNGV. Trimming at V came to 1 base and at J to 6 bases, leaving 5 bases not matched to a gene. The length of the CDR3 is 15 residues. CDR3 amino acids: CASSLVGQGVSEAFF. In DNA, the CDR3 is TGTGCCAGCAGCTTAGTCGGACAGGGGGTGTCTGAAGCTTTCTTT.

This clonotype was detected many times. The chain carries TRBV20-1 and TRBJ1-5; 7 positions agree with TRBD1. V lost 5 bases, J lost 0 bases, and 10 bases stayed unmatched. This CDR3 spans 16 amino acids. Germline V lookup: CDR1 DFQATT, CDR2 SNEGSKA (reference sequence). CDR3 sequence (DNA): TGCAGTGCTCTAGACAGGGACGGTAATAGCAATCAGCCCCAGCATTTT. This gives the protein CSALDRDGNSNQPQHF.